Listed here is a single TCR beta chain. Its antigen is not identified. This specimen belongs to a study of OX40 agonist ivuxolimab in advanced cancers. Study context: Those treated in dose escalation had hepatocellular carcinoma, melanoma, renal cell cancer or head and neck cancer.

The study, taken as a whole, reports: Fewer expanded clones were found on average in CD4+ than in CD8+ T cells.

Germline CDR1 reads SGHVS; CDR2 reads FQNEAQ. Trimming shortened V by 0 bases and J by 3 bases, and 10 bases separated the two germline ends. This CDR3 contains 15 residues. Sequenced by immunoSEQ multiplex PCR; TCRdb stores in-frame clones only, minus some. The top ten hold 0.15% to 0.2% of the sample, which has over 90,000 clones, 90% seen once. The rearrangement uses TRBV7-8 and TRBJ2-3; D is ambiguous. The sequence came from an adult with an advanced solid tumor such as melanoma, head and neck, liver or kidney cancer. Material: CD4+ or CD8+ T cells sorted from blood, obtained in a trial of the OX40 agonist ivuxolimab. CDR3: CASSLAVARTDTQYF. In DNA form, the CDR3 reads TGTGCCAGCAGCTTAGCTGTCGCCCGGACAGATACGCAGTATTTT.